These 12 T cell receptor beta chains share one sample of origin, sequenced in a study of shared clonotypes between healthy human individuals. Some clones are missing from TCRdb's copy, which holds only in-frame ones; the method was immunoSEQ multiplex PCR. The table has some 690,000 clones, roughly 88% seen once. The specimen sequenced was memory CD8+ T cells from PBMCs. As for subset: CD45RO+ cells pooled with CCR7-negative TemRA cells. The receptors shown here come from a man between 18 and 35 years old in good health. Some clones in this sample may be carry-over from other donors' samples.

The CDR3 DNA reads TGTGCCAGCTCACCACCCGGGCTAGCGGGAGTTGGAAATGAGCAGTTCTTC. Translated: CASSPPGLAGVGNEQFF. The chain joins TRBV18 to TRBJ2-1; 10 bases match TRBD2. The CDR3 is 17 amino acids. V shed 0 bases and J 7 bases; nucleotides not matched to a gene: 9. Germline lookup yields CDR1 KGHSH and CDR2 LQKENI.

The DNA of the CDR3 is TGTGCCAGCAGCGGGACTAGGCAGGGGACCCAGTACTTC. Amino acid sequence: CASSGTRQGTQYF. This chain joins TRBV6-5 and TRBJ2-5, with TRBD2 matching over 8 bases. Germline-derived CDR1 and CDR2 are MNHEY and SVGAGI. This CDR3 is 13 amino acids long. V was clipped by 6 bases and J by 7 bases; unmatched bases: 7.

V and J are TRBV29-1 and TRBJ2-1, with a weak D call TRBD2 (6 bases). The CDR3 consists of 14 residues. The V end was cut by 4 bases, the J end by 3 bases, with 13 bases between. Per germline, CDR1 SQVTM and CDR2 ANQGSEA. Written as DNA, the CDR3 is TGCAGCGTTGGGGACTCGATCTACTACAATGAGCAGTTCTTC. It yields the protein CSVGDSIYYNEQFF.

J is TRBJ1-4 and V is TRBV21-1; TRBD1, the table's D call, lacks a check against the DNA. TRBV21-1 corresponds to a pseudogene. This CDR3 comprises 17 residues. In nucleotides, the CDR3 is TGTGCCAGCAGCAAAGCCCTGCCGGAAGGGGTCGATGAAAAACTGTTTTTT. As protein: CASSKALPEGVDEKLFF.

The genes are TRBV5-6 and TRBJ2-3; no clear D. CDR1 SGHDT and CDR2 YYEEEE come from the germline V gene. V was cut by 1 base and J by 2 bases, with 17 bases left in between. CDR3 length equals 17 residues. This CDR3 is CASSLLRGDHITDTQYF. In DNA, the CDR3 is TGTGCCAGCAGCTTGTTGCGCGGAGACCATATCACAGATACGCAGTATTTT.

The rearrangement uses TRBV5-1 and TRBJ2-7, with D perhaps TRBD1 (6 bases). V gave up 3 bases and J gave up 4 bases, with 17 bases separating them. CDR3 size: 15 residues. CDR1 and CDR2 from the germline V gene are SGHRS and YFSETQ. CDR3 nucleotide sequence: TGCGCCAGCAGCTCGTCTGGTGGTGGGACATACGAGCAGTACTTC. This gives the protein CASSSSGGGTYEQYF.

The chain employs TRBV6-1 and TRBJ1-4, with a tentative D call TRBD1 (5 bases). Germline V gives CDR1 MNHNS, CDR2 SASEGT. The CDR3 is 14 amino acids. Trimming shortened V by 10 bases and J by 6 bases, and 18 bases separated the two germline ends. CDR3 sequence: CATWGEGADEKLFF. The CDR3 DNA reads TGTGCCACGTGGGGAGAAGGGGCGGATGAAAAACTGTTTTTT.

This chain links TRBV13 with TRBJ2-5; D is ambiguous. Trimming removed 5 bases at V and 5 bases at J, with 15 bases between. CDR3 length: 14 amino acids. Per the germline V gene, CDR1 is PRHDT and CDR2 is FYEKMQ (reference sequence). The CDR3 sequence: CASSLRTLEETQYF. For the CDR3, the DNA is TGTGCCAGCAGCCTGAGGACCCTGGAGGAGACCCAGTACTTC.

The V gene is TRBV29-1, the J gene TRBJ2-2, with D perhaps matching TRBD2 (5 bases). V dropped 6 bases and J dropped 7 bases, with 9 bases sitting between them. The CDR3 consists of 11 residues. Germline CDR1 SQVTM, CDR2 ANQGSEA. The CDR3 DNA is TGCAGCGTACGGGGTGACGGGGAGCTGTTTTTT. Its translation is CSVRGDGELFF.

The rearrangement joins TRBV7-9 to TRBJ1-2, with TRBD1 as a possible D gene (5 bases). The CDR3 has 14 amino acids. V dropped 5 bases and J dropped 4 bases, with 14 bases sitting between them. Germline CDR1 and CDR2: SEHNR and FQNEAQ (reference sequence). DNA of the CDR3: TGTGCCAGCAGCCCCGACAGCTCGAGCTATGGCTACACCTTC. Translating it yields CASSPDSSSYGYTF. Looking up the rest from reference TRBV7-9 and TRBJ1-2 gives the full variable domain: DTGVSQNPRHKITKRGQNVTFRCDPISEHNRLYWYRQTLGQGPEFLTYFQNEAQLEKSRLLSDRFSAERPKGSFSTLEIQRTEQGDSAMYLCASSPDSSSYGYTFGSGTRLTVV.

This chain uses TRBV5-5 with TRBJ2-7; D remains unclear. V was clipped by 2 bases and J by 3 bases, with 12 bases between them. CDR1 is SGHKS, CDR2 YYEKEE, per germline (reference sequence). CDR3 size: 14 residues. DNA for the CDR3: TGTGCCAGCAGCTTAGATAGATGGTTCTACGAGCAGTACTTC. It codes for CASSLDRWFYEQYF.

The chain joins TRBV30 to TRBJ2-1, with TRBD1 identical over 11 bases. CDR3 length: 13 residues. V was clipped by 5 bases and J by 12 bases; unmatched bases: 9. Germline CDR1 and CDR2: GTSNPN and SVGIG (reference sequence). CDR3 sequence: CAWRGDRGSVQFF. In DNA, the CDR3 is TGTGCCTGGCGAGGGGACAGGGGGTCAGTGCAGTTCTTC.